What follows are 9 T cell receptor beta chains derived from one specimen sequenced in a study of CDR3 diversity in severe acne. TCRdb re-called the PCR reads through MiXCR, storing one row per CDR3 protein. Among approximately 79,000 distinct CDR3 sequences listed, around half were seen once. The source material was blood. These receptor sequences come from a male donor in good health, serving as a control.

The V gene is TRBV2, the J gene TRBJ1-1; D unclear. The germline CDR1 and CDR2 sequences are SNHLY and FYNNEI. V was shortened by 3 bases and J by 4 bases, with 9 bases between the two germline ends. This CDR3 region has 13 residues. The CDR3 reads CASSDGEGTEAFF. CDR3 DNA sequence: TGTGCCAGCAGTGACGGGGAGGGCACTGAAGCTTTCTTT.

This clonotype was observed at least ten times. This rearrangement joins TRBV25-1 to TRBJ1-5, with a possible D match to TRBD1 (6 bases). Germline V CDR1 and CDR2: MGHDK, SYGVNS. The CDR3 has 14 residues. Trimming took 5 bases from V and 4 from J, leaving 12 bases between them. CDR3 in amino acids: CASSTGLGNQPQHF. The CDR3 nucleotides are TGTGCCAGCAGTACAGGGTTAGGAAATCAGCCCCAGCATTTT.

V and J are TRBV27 and TRBJ1-2; tentative D call: TRBD1 (5 bases). The CDR3 totals 13 residues. Trimming took off 3 bases at V and 6 bases at J, with 11 bases between the two ends. The germline V gene has CDR1 MNHEY and CDR2 SMNVEV (reference sequence). The CDR3 DNA is TGTGCCAGCAGTTTTTCGGCAGGGAATGGCTACACCTTC. Amino acid sequence: CASSFSAGNGYTF.

The chain employs TRBV9 and TRBJ2-7, with TRBD1 matching 9 bases. Germline V gene sequence: CDR1 SGDLS, CDR2 YYNGEE. The CDR3 has 14 amino acids. With 3 bases clipped from V and 5 bases from J, the junction kept 6 bases outside the gene matches. CDR3 bases: TGTGCCAGCAGCGGGGGACAGGGAAAGGACGAGCAGTACTTC. Residues: CASSGGQGKDEQYF.

This clonotype has at least ten counts. V usage is TRBV19 and J usage is TRBJ1-2; D gene unclear. Trimming removed 3 bases from V and 0 bases from J, with 8 bases in between. Germline V gene lookup returns CDR1 LNHDA and CDR2 SQIVND (reference sequence). This CDR3 has 14 amino acids. Here the CDR3 DNA reads TGTGCCAGTAGTATCGGGTCAGCTAACTATGGCTACACCTTC. This sequence encodes CASSIGSANYGYTF.

Regarding this clonotype: It is unclear where the CDR3 begins or ends on the DNA, so no DNA is shown, and the CDR3 is as TCRdb lists it. The chain is built from TRBV20-1 and TRBJ2-5; the DNA was not used to check the table's D call, TRBD2. Germline loops: CDR1 DFQATT, CDR2 SNEGSKA (reference sequence). The CDR3 extends over 22 residues, inclusive of both ends. CDR3 amino acids: CSAETSPSADEKLFFGSGTQYF.

This clonotype was picked up many times. The chain couples TRBV30 to TRBJ1-1; 7 bases are a match to TRBD1. Germline-derived CDR1 and CDR2 are GTSNPN and SVGIG (reference sequence). The junction had 0 bases not matched to a gene; V was cut back by 4 bases and J by 1 base. This CDR3 spans 12 amino acids. The DNA for the CDR3 is TGTGCCTGGACAGGGGGGAACACTGAAGCTTTCTTT. It codes for CAWTGGNTEAFF. The full variable domain, with the rest looked up from reference TRBV30 and TRBJ1-1, is SQTIHQWPATLVQPVGSPLSLECTVEGTSNPNLYWYRQAAGRGLQLLFYSVGIGQISSEVPQNLSASRPQDRQFILSSKKLLLSDSGFYLCAWTGGNTEAFFGQGTRLTVV.

This clonotype was found many times. The V and J genes are TRBV4-1 and TRBJ1-2; 12 bases match TRBD1. V shed 8 bases and J 7 bases; nucleotides not matched to a gene: 14. Per germline, CDR1 MGHRA and CDR2 YSYEKL. The CDR3 is 16 amino acids. This CDR3 reads CASEPRRGQGASGYTF. The CDR3, as DNA: TGCGCCAGCGAACCTCGGCGGGGACAGGGGGCATCTGGCTACACCTTC.

This clonotype appeared a single time. The rearrangement joins TRBV9 to TRBJ2-7; 8 positions match TRBD1. From germline, CDR1 is SGDLS and CDR2 YYNGEE. Germline trimming cut 3 bases from V and 6 bases from J; bases unmatched to any gene: 11. The CDR3 spans 15 residues. The CDR3 coding sequence is TGTGCCAGCAGCGCTGGACCGGGACAGGTATCCGAGCAGTACTTC. Residues: CASSAGPGQVSEQYF.